The subject of this entry is one T cell receptor (beta chain). Its antigen is undetermined. This sample is drawn from a study of blood T cells in healthy people across ages. Whole-study findings and limits: Conclusively comparing naive with antigen-experienced cells was impossible with unsorted PBMCs.

A J-beta primer mix and a sample-barcoded 5' primer were used in a second PCR of roughly 7 to 12 cycles. MiXCR was run by TCRdb on the 5' RACE reads, yielding one entry per CDR3 protein. The sample includes about 780,000 distinct CDR3 sequences, around half of them seen just once. Sequencing input: blood. The sequence derives from a man older than 75 in good health.

CDR3 nucleotides: TGTGCCAGCAGTCCATATAATGGCGAGCAGTACTTC. It encodes CASSPYNGEQYF. This chain joins TRBV6-5 and TRBJ2-7; D is uncertain. Trimming took off 5 bases at V and 6 bases at J, with 11 bases between the two ends. The length of the CDR3 is 12 residues. Germline values: CDR1 MNHEY, CDR2 SVGAGI.